This TCR beta chain originates from a study of T cell responses to AZD1222 COVID-19 vaccine. Whole-study context: Researchers grouped second doses given at about 4 or about 12 weeks into one pool. Study-level points and caveats: Females outnumbered males among donors, who were mostly white British; clonal diversity was possibly underestimated. When two AZD1222 doses had been given, Spike-specific TCR breadth and depth rose. With dominance at 160-218 and 743-854, vaccine-associated CD4 TCRs spanned spike.

V lost 6 bases and J lost 3; bases outside the gene matches: 10. The CDR3 is 15 residues long. CDR1 is MNHEY and CDR2 is SVGAGI in the germline V gene. A note on this clone: The antigen is not known.

Profiled with immunoSEQ multiplex PCR; TCRdb holds only in-frame clones, not every one. The sample lists 95,000 to 100,000 clones; about 90% were seen once. The sequence derives from an adult in good health. Sequencing was performed on peripheral blood, taken on day 0 of AZD1222 vaccination. The genes are TRBV6-5 and TRBJ2-7, with TRBD2 matching over 8 bases. The CDR3 reads CASSPGLATVYEQYF. CDR3 sequence (DNA): TGTGCCAGCAGCCCAGGACTAGCCACAGTCTACGAGCAGTACTTC.